These 18 T cell receptor beta chains came from one sample sequenced in a study of shared clonotypes between healthy human individuals. Naive CD8 cells lacked CD45RO, underwent positive selection for CCR7 and left out terminally differentiated effector memory CD45RA+ cells. Libraries were prepared by immunoSEQ multiplex PCR; TCRdb keeps only in-frame clonotypes and omits some of them. Of some 2.1 million clones in the sample, 93% were seen once. The sample comprised naive CD8+ T cells from PBMCs. These receptors originate from a man between 18 and 35 years old in good health. Some clones in this sample may be carry-over from other donors' samples.

This chain links TRBV7-9 with TRBJ2-3; unclear D gene. V shed 1 base and J shed 4 bases, with 9 bases lying between them. CDR1 and CDR2 from the germline V gene are SEHNR and FQNEAQ (reference sequence). The CDR3 spans 14 residues. Here the CDR3 reads CASSLDGDPDTQYF. The CDR3 coding sequence is TGTGCCAGCAGCTTAGATGGTGATCCAGATACGCAGTATTTT.

The DNA for the CDR3 is TGTGCCAGCAGCGTATCTCGGACAGGGGATGAAAAACTGTTTTTT. Its translation is CASSVSRTGDEKLFF. The chain carries TRBV9 and TRBJ1-4, with 9 bases identical to TRBD1. The CDR3 runs 15 residues. V shed 1 base and J 6 bases; nucleotides not matched to a gene: 4. Germline values: CDR1 SGDLS, CDR2 YYNGEE.

This rearrangement joins TRBV4-1 to TRBJ1-4; a weak D match, TRBD1 (5 bases). V lost 4 bases, J lost 5 bases, and 11 bases lay in between. The CDR3 spans 14 residues. Germline loops: CDR1 MGHRA, CDR2 YSYEKL. The CDR3 DNA is TGCGCCAGCAGCCCAAATGGGGGGAATGAAAAACTGTTTTTT. Amino acids: CASSPNGGNEKLFF.

This sequence joins TRBV7-9 and TRBJ2-1; the D gene is possibly TRBD2 (5 bases). V was trimmed by 4 bases and J by 3 bases, leaving 16 bases between them. The CDR3 spans 16 residues. CDR1 and CDR2 from the germline V gene are SEHNR and FQNEAQ (reference sequence). DNA for the CDR3: TGTGCCAGCAGCTCCCGAGAGCTAGCAGTCTACAATGAGCAGTTCTTC. Encoded protein: CASSSRELAVYNEQFF.

The genes are TRBV7-9 and TRBJ1-4; D is unclear. The CDR3 extends over 15 amino acids. V lost 2 bases to trimming and J lost 7 bases, with 14 bases between them. Germline lookup yields CDR1 SEHNR and CDR2 FQNEAQ (reference sequence). The CDR3 sequence: CASSLSIAGSEKLFF. For the CDR3, the DNA is TGTGCCAGCAGCTTATCCATCGCCGGGAGTGAAAAACTGTTTTTT.

The chain joins TRBV7-9 to TRBJ2-2; no clear D. The germline CDR1 and CDR2 sequences are SEHNR and FQNEAQ (reference sequence). CDR3 size: 17 residues. Trimming removed 5 bases at V and 0 bases at J, with 16 bases between. In DNA form, the CDR3 reads TGTGCCAGCAGCCTTAATGACGGGCAGGCGAACACCGGGGAGCTGTTTTTT. The encoded protein is CASSLNDGQANTGELFF.

The CDR3 DNA reads TGTGCCACGGCCCCGGGGACAGGGGGCTACGAGCAGTACTTC. Its translation: CATAPGTGGYEQYF. The chain combines TRBV19 with TRBJ2-7; TRBD1 matches 11 bases. Germline-derived CDR1 and CDR2 are LNHDA and SQIVND (reference sequence). V gave up 10 bases and J gave up 3 bases; unmatched junction bases: 8. This CDR3 is built from 14 residues.

The chain is built from TRBV6-6 and TRBJ2-7; D is uncertain. The CDR3 covers 15 residues. Trimming stripped 2 bases from V and 0 bases from J, with 11 bases between. Germline-derived CDR1 and CDR2 are MNHNY and SVGAGI (reference sequence). Here the CDR3 DNA reads TGTGCCAGCAGTTACGTTGGCGGCCTCTCCTACGAGCAGTACTTC. Translated, it gives CASSYVGGLSYEQYF.

A word on this clone: The sample holds other DNA sequences that translate to the same CDR3. V gene TRBV4-1 combines with J gene TRBJ2-7, with 8 bases matching TRBD1. The J segment lost 1 base and the V segment lost 6 bases, leaving 8 bases of the junction unmatched. This CDR3 has 15 residues. Germline lookup yields CDR1 MGHRA and CDR2 YSYEKL. For the CDR3, the DNA is TGCGCCAGCAGTCCCGGGACAGGTGGTTCCTACGAGCAGTACTTC. Translation gives CASSPGTGGSYEQYF.

This chain links TRBV13 with TRBJ1-1; D may be TRBD1 (5 bases). Trimming removed 7 bases from V and 0 bases from J, with 15 bases in between. This CDR3 spans 15 amino acids. Germline V gene data show CDR1 as PRHDT and CDR2 as FYEKMQ (reference sequence). DNA of the CDR3: TGTGCCAGCATAAGTGAAGACAGTATGAACACTGAAGCTTTCTTT. This sequence encodes CASISEDSMNTEAFF.

This chain links TRBV27 with TRBJ2-1; TRBD2 agrees at 12 bases. Germline V gene lookup returns CDR1 MNHEY and CDR2 SMNVEV (reference sequence). Losses at the gene ends were 2 bases for V and 10 bases for J; bases not matched to a gene: 9. The CDR3 contains 16 residues. This chain's CDR3 is CASSLTLAGGPTEQFF. DNA for the CDR3: TGTGCCAGCAGTTTAACTCTAGCGGGAGGGCCGACCGAGCAGTTCTTC.

The J gene is TRBJ1-1, the V gene TRBV4-2; D is unclear. This CDR3 spans 13 amino acids. Trimming shortened V by 2 bases and J by 0 bases, and 4 bases separated the two germline ends. The germline V gene encodes CDR1 LGHNA and CDR2 YNFKEQ. CDR3 region: CASSQPLNTEAFF. The CDR3 coding sequence is TGTGCCAGCAGCCAACCCCTGAACACTGAAGCTTTCTTT.

The gene calls are TRBV7-3 and TRBJ2-2; D ambiguous. The CDR3 consists of 16 residues. With 0 bases removed from V and 6 bases from J, the gap between germline ends came to 14 bases. The germline gives CDR1 SGHTA, CDR2 FQGTGA. The chain's CDR3 is CASSLTPGARPGELFF. CDR3 in DNA: TGTGCCAGCAGCTTAACCCCGGGTGCCCGTCCCGGGGAGCTGTTTTTT.

V is TRBV7-3 and J is TRBJ1-5; 8 bases match TRBD1. Germline V lookup: CDR1 SGHTA, CDR2 FQGTGA. This CDR3 has 15 amino acids. Trimming at V came to 5 bases and at J to 1 base, leaving 4 bases not matched to a gene. DNA of the CDR3: TGTGCCAGCAGCGCCTACAGGGGGAGCAATCAGCCCCAGCATTTT. Amino acids: CASSAYRGSNQPQHF. The full variable domain, with the rest looked up from reference TRBV7-3 and TRBJ1-5, is GAGVSQTPSNKVTEKGKYVELRCDPISGHTALYWYRQSLGQGPEFLIYFQGTGAADDSGLPNDRFFAVRPEGSVSTLKIQRTERGDSAVYLCASSAYRGSNQPQHFGDGTRLSIL.

This chain uses TRBV2 with TRBJ2-1, with D unresolved. The V gene lost 1 base and the J gene lost 6 bases, with 16 bases spanning the gap. The CDR3 runs 16 residues. Germline V gene lookup returns CDR1 SNHLY and CDR2 FYNNEI. The CDR3 DNA is TGTGCCAGCAGTGAAGGGACGTCGAGTTGGCGCAATGAGCAGTTCTTC. As protein: CASSEGTSSWRNEQFF.

The chain combines TRBV28 with TRBJ2-5; 8 bases line up with TRBD2. Germline V gives CDR1 MDHEN, CDR2 SYDVKM. This CDR3 contains 14 residues. Trimming took 3 bases from V and 5 from J; bases not matched to a gene: 5. CDR3 sequence: CASSFPSGLETQYF. DNA for the CDR3: TGTGCCAGCAGTTTCCCTAGCGGGCTGGAGACCCAGTACTTC.

This sequence joins TRBV27 and TRBJ2-4, with 10 bases identical to TRBD1. The germline V gene has CDR1 MNHEY and CDR2 SMNVEV (reference sequence). The CDR3 has 15 amino acids. The V and J ends lost 8 bases and 5 bases, in that order; junction bases with no gene match: 9. CDR3 residues: CASGDRGGGENIQYF. The CDR3 DNA reads TGTGCCAGCGGGGACAGGGGAGGAGGGGAAAACATTCAGTACTTC.

This chain uses TRBV28 with TRBJ2-7; the D is unclear. Germline CDR1 MDHEN, CDR2 SYDVKM. V lost 3 bases and J lost 4, with 10 bases in between. This CDR3 contains 13 residues. In DNA, the CDR3 is TGTGCCAGCAGTTTGGTTAGGTATTACGAGCAGTACTTC. It is translated as CASSLVRYYEQYF.